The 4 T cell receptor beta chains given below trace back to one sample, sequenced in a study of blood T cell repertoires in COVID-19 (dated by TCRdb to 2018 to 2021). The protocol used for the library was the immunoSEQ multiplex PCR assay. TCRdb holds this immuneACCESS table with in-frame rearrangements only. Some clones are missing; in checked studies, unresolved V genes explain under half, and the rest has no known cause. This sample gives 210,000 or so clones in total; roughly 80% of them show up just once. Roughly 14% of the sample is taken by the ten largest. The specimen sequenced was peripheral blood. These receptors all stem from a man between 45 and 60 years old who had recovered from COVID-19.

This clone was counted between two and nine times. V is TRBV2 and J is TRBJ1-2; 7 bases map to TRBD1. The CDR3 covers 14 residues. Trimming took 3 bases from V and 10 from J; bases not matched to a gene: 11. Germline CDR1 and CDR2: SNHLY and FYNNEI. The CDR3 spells CASSEGNRGLAYTF. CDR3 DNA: TGTGCCAGCAGTGAGGGGAACAGGGGCCTGGCCTACACCTTC.

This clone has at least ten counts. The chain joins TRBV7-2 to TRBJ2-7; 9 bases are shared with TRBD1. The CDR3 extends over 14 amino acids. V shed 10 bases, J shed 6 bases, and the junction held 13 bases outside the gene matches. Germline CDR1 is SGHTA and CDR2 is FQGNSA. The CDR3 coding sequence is TGTGCCACCCAAACCGGGACAGGGATGGGCGAGCAGTACTTC. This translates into CATQTGTGMGEQYF.

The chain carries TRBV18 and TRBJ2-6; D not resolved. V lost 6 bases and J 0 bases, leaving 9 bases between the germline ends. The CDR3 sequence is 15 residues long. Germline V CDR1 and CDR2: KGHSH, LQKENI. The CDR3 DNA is TGTGCCAGCTCCCCCCCGGTCTCTGGGGCCAACGTCCTGACTTTC. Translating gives CASSPPVSGANVLTF. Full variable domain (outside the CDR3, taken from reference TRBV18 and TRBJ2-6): NAGVMQNPRHLVRRRGQEARLRCSPMKGHSHVYWYRQLPEEGLKFMVYLQKENIIDESGMPKERFSAEFPKEGPSILRIQQVVRGDSAAYFCASSPPVSGANVLTFGAGSRLTVL.

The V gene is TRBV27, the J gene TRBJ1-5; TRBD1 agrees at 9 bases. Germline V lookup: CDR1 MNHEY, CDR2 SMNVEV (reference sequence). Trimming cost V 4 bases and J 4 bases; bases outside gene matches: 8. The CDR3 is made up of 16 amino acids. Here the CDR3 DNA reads TGTGCCAGCAGTTCATCCGGGACAGGGTCAAATCAGCCCCAGCATTTT. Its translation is CASSSSGTGSNQPQHF.